A selection of T cell receptor beta chains follows, all from one sample in a study of T cell responses to AZD1222 COVID-19 vaccine. The method was immunoSEQ multiplex PCR; TCRdb's version includes in-frame clones alone and lacks a portion of them. Of approximately 120,000 clones detected, about 90% appear once; the ten largest clones hold roughly 5%. The material was peripheral blood, obtained on day 0 of AZD1222 vaccination. The receptors derive from an adult in good health. CDR3s include the opening cysteine and the closing phenylalanine or tryptophan. The D gene is left open where the match is weak. Part of the rows lack a size; the others show once, few, many or a class for expanded clones.

d_gene	v_gene	abundance	j_gene	CDR3aa	CDR3nt
NA	TRBV3-1/TRBV3-2	NA	TRBJ2-5	CASSRRQDQETQYF	TGTGCCAGCAGCCGTAGACAGGATCAAGAGACCCAGTACTTC
NA	TRBV11-2	NA	TRBJ1-2	CASSSQQGSYGYTF	TGTGCCAGCAGCTCGCAACAGGGCTCCTATGGCTACACCTTC
NA	TRBV6-5	NA	TRBJ1-1	CASGVEVAGTEAFF	TGTGCCAGCGGAGTCGAAGTGGCAGGCACTGAAGCTTTCTTT
NA	TRBV15	NA	TRBJ1-5	CATSRDRGRGNFQPQHF	TGTGCCACCAGCAGAGATAGGGGAAGGGGAAATTTTCAGCCCCAGCATTTT
NA	TRBV6-5	NA	TRBJ1-6	CASQAWGAGAPLHF	TGTGCCAGCCAAGCCTGGGGGGCTGGGGCACCCCTCCACTTT
NA	TRBV7-9	NA	TRBJ2-5	CASSSLRAETQYF	TGTGCCAGCAGCTCCCTTAGAGCAGAGACCCAGTACTTC
NA	TRBV19	NA	TRBJ1-2	CASLNTAGGYTF	TGTGCCAGCCTAAATACCGCCGGGGGCTACACCTTC
NA	TRBV12-5	NA	TRBJ1-3	CASGLRSNSGNTIYF	TGTGCTAGTGGTTTAAGATCGAACTCTGGAAACACCATATATTTT
TRBD1	TRBV24-1	NA	TRBJ2-2	CATSDPGQGSTGELFF	TGTGCCACCAGTGACCCGGGACAGGGGTCCACCGGGGAGCTGTTTTTT
NA	TRBV18	NA	TRBJ2-2	CASSPRTVNTGELFF	TGTGCCAGCTCACCCCGGACGGTCAACACCGGGGAGCTGTTTTTT
NA	TRBV18	once	TRBJ1-5	CASSPSGRGPQHF	TGTGCCAGCTCACCCTCCGGCCGGGGGCCCCAGCATTTT
TRBD1	TRBV5-1	NA	TRBJ2-5	CASSHGQEETQYF	TGCGCCAGCAGCCACGGACAGGAAGAGACCCAGTACTTC
NA	TRBV18	NA	TRBJ1-6	CASSPQGQNNSPLHF	TGTGCCAGCTCACCGCAGGGGCAGAATAATTCACCCCTCCACTTT
TRBD1	TRBV11-1	NA	TRBJ2-1	CASSLGTGIYNEQFF	TGTGCCAGCAGCTTGGGGACAGGGATTTACAATGAGCAGTTCTTC
TRBD1	TRBV3-1/TRBV3-2	NA	TRBJ2-3	CASSHRTGALDTQYF	TGTGCCAGCAGCCATAGGACAGGGGCCCTGGATACGCAGTATTTT
TRBD2	TRBV6-5	NA	TRBJ2-7	CASSYSASGPSYEQYF	TGTGCCAGCAGTTACTCGGCTAGCGGGCCTTCCTACGAGCAGTACTTC
NA	TRBV7-2	few	TRBJ1-4	CASSPGTSLGEKLFF	TGTGCCAGCAGCCCGGGGACATCATTAGGTGAAAAACTGTTTTTT
TRBD2	TRBV6-5	NA	TRBJ2-1	CASLDSGGNEQFF	TGTGCCAGCCTGGATAGCGGGGGTAATGAGCAGTTCTTC
TRBD2	TRBV10-1	NA	TRBJ2-1	CASSSGVHNEQFF	TGCGCCAGCAGTAGCGGGGTACACAATGAGCAGTTCTTC
NA	TRBV5-1	NA	TRBJ2-7	CASRGSTYEQYF	TGCGCCAGCAGGGGGTCTACCTACGAGCAGTACTTC
TRBD2	TRBV4-3	NA	TRBJ2-2	CASSQEVPGHGAGGTGELFF	TGCGCCAGCAGCCAAGAAGTCCCGGGGCACGGAGCGGGAGGGACCGGGGAGCTGTTTTTT
NA	TRBV2	NA	TRBJ2-1	CASAGTSPLAEQFF	TGTGCCAGCGCCGGGACGTCTCCGCTTGCCGAGCAGTTCTTC
NA	TRBV4-1	NA	TRBJ1-2	CASSPRTVGDYGYTF	TGCGCCAGCAGCCCCCGGACAGTAGGGGACTATGGCTACACCTTC
TRBD1	TRBV5-4	NA	TRBJ2-5	CASGGSPTGGGETQYF	TGTGCCAGCGGGGGATCACCGACAGGGGGCGGGGAGACCCAGTACTTC
TRBD1	TRBV19	NA	TRBJ2-5	CASRPWGDREETQYF	TGTGCCAGTAGGCCCTGGGGGGACAGGGAAGAGACCCAGTACTTC
NA	TRBV15	NA	TRBJ2-1	CATSRGPGKQFF	TGTGCCACCAGCAGAGGACCTGGAAAGCAGTTCTTC
TRBD1	TRBV12-3/TRBV12-4	NA	TRBJ2-1	CASSFGTGDLFF	TGTGCCAGCAGTTTCGGGACAGGAGACCTGTTCTTC
TRBD1	TRBV7-2	NA	TRBJ2-3	CASSSGGGTDTQYF	TGTGCCAGCAGCTCAGGGGGCGGGACAGATACGCAGTATTTT
NA	TRBV28	NA	TRBJ2-1	CASSPPRAGNEQFF	TGTGCCAGCAGCCCCCCCAGGGCGGGCAATGAGCAGTTCTTC
NA	TRBV21-1	NA	TRBJ1-2	CASSKEEGPGF	TGTGCCAGCAGCAAAGAAGAAGGTCCGGGCTTC
NA	TRBV2	NA	TRBJ1-5	CASSEALGQQGGYSNQPQHF	TGTGCCAGCAGTGAAGCGCTCGGTCAACAGGGAGGATATAGCAATCAGCCCCAGCATTTT
TRBD2	TRBV28	NA	TRBJ2-1	CASRTWGIGAGGSNEQFF	TGTGCCAGCAGGACTTGGGGGATCGGAGCGGGAGGAAGCAATGAGCAGTTCTTC
NA	TRBV6-5	NA	TRBJ2-7	CASSYEANGSYEQYF	TGTGCCAGCAGTTACGAGGCGAACGGCTCCTACGAGCAGTACTTC
NA	TRBV20-1	NA	TRBJ1-1	CSASAPGLREAFF	TGCAGTGCTAGTGCCCCGGGCCTTAGGGAAGCTTTCTTT
NA	TRBV7-8	NA	TRBJ2-7	CASTPSRAGNYEQYF	TGTGCCAGCACCCCCAGCCGGGCGGGAAACTACGAGCAGTACTTC
NA	TRBV29-1	NA	TRBJ1-1	CSVVRFLGDDTEAFF	TGCAGCGTTGTACGCTTTCTGGGGGACGACACTGAAGCTTTCTTT
TRBD2	TRBV4-1	NA	TRBJ2-3	CASSPGLAGTDTQYF	TGCGCCAGCAGCCCGGGACTAGCGGGCACAGATACGCAGTATTTT
NA	TRBV5-4	NA	TRBJ1-2	CASSPMAINYGYTF	TGTGCCAGCAGCCCCATGGCCATTAACTATGGCTACACCTTC
TRBD1	TRBV5-8	NA	TRBJ2-2	CASSYRDRGDTGELFF	TGTGCCAGCAGCTACCGGGACAGGGGAGATACCGGGGAGCTGTTTTTT
NA	TRBV10-2	NA	TRBJ1-5	CASSARQGNQPQHF	TGCGCCAGCAGTGCCAGACAGGGCAATCAGCCCCAGCATTTT
NA	TRBV6-5	once	TRBJ2-7	CASTDGRGSAYEQYF	TGTGCCAGCACCGATGGGAGAGGGTCCGCCTACGAGCAGTACTTC